This T cell receptor (beta chain) was recorded in a study of response to subunit inactivated influenza vaccine listed by TCRdb under 2018. A note on the overall study: Deep quantitative T cell receptor repertoire profiling was used in the study to track responses to a trivalent subunit inactivated influenza vaccine.

The library was built by means of RT-PCR. TCRdb lists the instrument as Illumina HiSeq 2500. The raw public data were reprocessed by TCRdb itself: fastp quality trimming at Q25, MiXCR clonotype calling, in-frame beta chains only. Every distinct CDR3 protein forms one entry, paired with its most common genes and DNA. Counted in this sample were 550,000 to 600,000 distinct CDR3 sequences; 10% to 15% of them appeared once. Together, the top ten hold 10% of the sample. The CDR3 contains 17 residues, cysteine and phenylalanine counted. Here the CDR3 DNA is all that survives: 51 bases in frame from base 1. Cut back by 5 bases and 0 bases, the V and J ends lie 19 bases apart. From a lookup of the germline V gene, CDR1 and CDR2 are MNHEY and SVGEGT. In regard to this clonotype: Its antigen remains undetermined. The sample holds no much larger clone one base away, and base qualities are not on file.

The paper's findings and limits, for the study overall: It was suggested by the authors that each seasonal influenza vaccination may recruit only a limited number of new T cells.

The rearranged chain carries TRBV6-2 or TRBV6-3 and TRBJ1-2; TRBD1 could be the D gene, as 5 bases match. The TCR comes from a man aged 45 to 65 who received an inactivated influenza vaccine. Donor details come from another sample of the same person, matched by shared clones. Sequencing used PBMCs from blood, obtained on the day of vaccination. The DNA sequence follows: TGTGCCAGCAGTGACGTCGACAGCCCCCGTGCTAACTATGGCTACACCTTC. This sequence encodes CASSDVDSPRANYGYTF.